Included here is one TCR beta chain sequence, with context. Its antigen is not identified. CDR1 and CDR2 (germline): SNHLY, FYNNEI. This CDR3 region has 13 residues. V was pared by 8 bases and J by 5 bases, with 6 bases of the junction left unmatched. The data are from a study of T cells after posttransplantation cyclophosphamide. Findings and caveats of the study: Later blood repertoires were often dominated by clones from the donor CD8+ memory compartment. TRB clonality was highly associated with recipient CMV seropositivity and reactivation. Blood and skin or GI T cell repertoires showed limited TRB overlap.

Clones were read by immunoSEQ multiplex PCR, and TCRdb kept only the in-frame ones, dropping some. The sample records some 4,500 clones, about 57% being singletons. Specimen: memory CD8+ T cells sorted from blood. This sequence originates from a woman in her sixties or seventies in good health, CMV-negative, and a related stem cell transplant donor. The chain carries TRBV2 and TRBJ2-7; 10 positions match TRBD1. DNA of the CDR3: TGTGCCAGCGAGGGACAGGGGCGCCACGAGCAGTACTTC. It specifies CASEGQGRHEQYF. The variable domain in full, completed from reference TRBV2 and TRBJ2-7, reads EPEVTQTPSHQVTQMGQEVILRCVPISNHLYFYWYRQILGQKVEFLVSFYNNEISEKSEIFDDQFSVERPDGSNFTLKIRSTKLEDSAMYFCASEGQGRHEQYFGPGTRLTVT.